Listed here is a single T cell receptor (beta chain). This sample was included in a study of shared clonotypes between healthy human individuals. Assay used: immunoSEQ multiplex PCR; TCRdb lists only in-frame clones, some missing. This table has around 690,000 clones, about 90% appearing once. Trimming took 1 base from V and 5 from J, leaving 11 bases between them. CDR1 is MDHEN and CDR2 is SYDVKM in the germline V gene. The CDR3 is 15 residues long. Sequencing was done on a sample of memory CD8+ T cells from PBMCs. Subset denoted: CD45RO+ cells pooled with CCR7-negative TemRA cells. The clonotype was recovered from a man between 18 and 35 years old in good health. Some clones in this sample may be carry-over from other donors' samples. The chain recombines TRBV28 with TRBJ1-4; no clear D gene. In DNA, the CDR3 is TGTGCCAGCAGTTTATTTGTAGGGAGAAATGAAAAACTGTTTTTT. It translates to CASSLFVGRNEKLFF.